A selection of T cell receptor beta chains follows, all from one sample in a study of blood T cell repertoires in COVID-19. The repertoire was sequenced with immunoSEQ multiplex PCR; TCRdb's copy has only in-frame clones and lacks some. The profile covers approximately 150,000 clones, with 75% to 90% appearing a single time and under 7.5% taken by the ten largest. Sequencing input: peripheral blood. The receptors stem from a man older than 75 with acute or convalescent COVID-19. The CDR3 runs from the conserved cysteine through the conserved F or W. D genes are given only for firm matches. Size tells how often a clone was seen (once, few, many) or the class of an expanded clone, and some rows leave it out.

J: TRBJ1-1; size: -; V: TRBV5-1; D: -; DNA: TGCGCCAGCAGCTTGGCGGCAGGTTTGAACACTGAAGCTTTCTTT; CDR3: CASSLAAGLNTEAFF
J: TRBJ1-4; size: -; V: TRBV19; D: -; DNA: TGTGCCAGTAGGAACAGGGCAACTAATGAAAAACTGTTTTTT; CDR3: CASRNRATNEKLFF
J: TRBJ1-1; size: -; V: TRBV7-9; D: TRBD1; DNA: TGTGCCAGCATTATGGGACAGGGGGCCTCTGAAGCTTTCTTT; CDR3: CASIMGQGASEAFF
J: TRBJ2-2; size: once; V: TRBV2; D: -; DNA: TGTGCCAGCAGCGACGACAGGGTGGAGGGGTCGAACACCGGGGAGCTGTTTTTT; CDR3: CASSDDRVEGSNTGELFF
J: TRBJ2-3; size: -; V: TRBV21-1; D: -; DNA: TGTGCCAGCAGCAAAGATCCTATCGGGTCGGTGAGGGATACGCAGTATTTT; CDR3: CASSKDPIGSVRDTQYF
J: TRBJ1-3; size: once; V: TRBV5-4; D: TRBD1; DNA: TGTGCCAGCAGCACCGGGGACAGGGGGCTCGGAAACACCATATATTTT; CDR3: CASSTGDRGLGNTIYF
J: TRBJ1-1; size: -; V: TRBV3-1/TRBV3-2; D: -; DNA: TGTGCCAGCAGCCAAGCCAATGAAGCTTTCTTT; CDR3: CASSQANEAFF
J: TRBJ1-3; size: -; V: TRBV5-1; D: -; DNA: TGCGCCAGCAGCAACAGACAGGACTACACCATATATTTT; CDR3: CASSNRQDYTIYF
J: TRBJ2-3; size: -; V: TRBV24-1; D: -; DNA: TGTGCCACCAGTGATTCAGGGGGGATGCTCGATACGCAGTATTTT; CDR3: CATSDSGGMLDTQYF
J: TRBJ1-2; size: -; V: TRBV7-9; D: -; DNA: TGTGCCAGCAGCTTAGATCCGGCAGGGGCAAACTATGGCTACACCTTC; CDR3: CASSLDPAGANYGYTF
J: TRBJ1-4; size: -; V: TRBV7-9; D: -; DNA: TGTGCCAGCAGCTTACTTGGTTTAGCAACTAATGAAAAACTGTTTTTT; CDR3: CASSLLGLATNEKLFF
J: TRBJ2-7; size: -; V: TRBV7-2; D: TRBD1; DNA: TGTGCCAGCAGCCGGGACAGGCTAGGGGGGCAGTACTTC; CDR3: CASSRDRLGGQYF
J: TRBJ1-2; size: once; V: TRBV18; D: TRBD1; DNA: TGTGCCAGCTCACGACGATTGGGACAGGGGGCCGGAGGCTACACCTTC; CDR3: CASSRRLGQGAGGYTF
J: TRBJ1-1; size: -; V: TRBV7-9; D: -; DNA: TGTGCCAGCAGCCTGACAGCGAACACTGAAGCTTTCTTT; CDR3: CASSLTANTEAFF
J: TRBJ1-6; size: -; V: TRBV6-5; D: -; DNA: TGTGCCAGCGACTTCGGACAGTCCAATTCACCCCTCCACTTT; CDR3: CASDFGQSNSPLHF
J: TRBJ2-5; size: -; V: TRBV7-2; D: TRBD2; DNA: TGTGCCAGCAGCTTACAACTAGCGAGACAAGAGACCCAGTACTTC; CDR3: CASSLQLARQETQYF
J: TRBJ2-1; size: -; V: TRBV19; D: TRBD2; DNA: TGTGCCAGTACTACGGTGTCGGGAGGGAAGAACAATGAGCAGTTCTTC; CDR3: CASTTVSGGKNNEQFF
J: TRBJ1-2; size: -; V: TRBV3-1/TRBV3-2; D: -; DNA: TGTGCCAGCAGCCAAGTTACGACTACCTGGGGCTATGGCTACACCTTC; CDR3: CASSQVTTTWGYGYTF
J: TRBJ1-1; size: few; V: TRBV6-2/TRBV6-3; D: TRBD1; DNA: TGTGCCAGCAGTCAAACAGGGGGCGCAGGGAACACTGAAGCTTTCTTT; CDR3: CASSQTGGAGNTEAFF
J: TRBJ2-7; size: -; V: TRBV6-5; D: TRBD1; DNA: TGTGCCAGCAGCGATGGGACAGGCGCCCCTTACGAGCAGTACTTC; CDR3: CASSDGTGAPYEQYF
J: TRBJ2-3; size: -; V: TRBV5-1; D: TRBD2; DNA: TGCGCCAGCAGCCCCTGGGAGGGCAGCACAGATACGCAGTATTTT; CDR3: CASSPWEGSTDTQYF
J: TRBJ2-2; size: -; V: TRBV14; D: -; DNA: TGTGCCAGCAGCCATTCGCACAAACCCGGGGAGCTGTTTTTT; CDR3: CASSHSHKPGELFF
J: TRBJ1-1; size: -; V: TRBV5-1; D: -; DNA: TGCGCCAGCAGCTTGGGCACGGTGAACACTGAAGCTTTCTTT; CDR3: CASSLGTVNTEAFF